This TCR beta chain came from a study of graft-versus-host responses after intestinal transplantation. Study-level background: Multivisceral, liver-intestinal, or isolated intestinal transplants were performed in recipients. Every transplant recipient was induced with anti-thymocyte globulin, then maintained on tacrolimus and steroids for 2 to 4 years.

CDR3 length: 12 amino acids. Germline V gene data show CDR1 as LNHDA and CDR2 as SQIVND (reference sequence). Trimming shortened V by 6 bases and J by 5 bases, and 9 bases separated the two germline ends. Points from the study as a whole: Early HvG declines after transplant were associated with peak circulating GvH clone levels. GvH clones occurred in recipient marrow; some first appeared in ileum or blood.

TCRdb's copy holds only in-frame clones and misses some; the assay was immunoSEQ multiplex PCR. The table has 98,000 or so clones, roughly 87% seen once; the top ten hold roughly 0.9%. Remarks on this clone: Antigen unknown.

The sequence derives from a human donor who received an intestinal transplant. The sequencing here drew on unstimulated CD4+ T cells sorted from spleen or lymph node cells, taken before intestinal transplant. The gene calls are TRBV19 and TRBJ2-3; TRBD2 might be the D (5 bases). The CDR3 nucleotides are TGTGCCAGTAGGATAAGCGGAGATACGCAGTATTTT. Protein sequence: CASRISGDTQYF. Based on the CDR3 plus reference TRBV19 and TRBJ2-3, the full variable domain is DGGITQSPKYLFRKEGQNVTLSCEQNLNHDAMYWYRQDPGQGLRLIYYSQIVNDFQKGDIAEGYSVSREKKESFPLTVTSAQKNPTAFYLCASRISGDTQYFGPGTRLTVL.